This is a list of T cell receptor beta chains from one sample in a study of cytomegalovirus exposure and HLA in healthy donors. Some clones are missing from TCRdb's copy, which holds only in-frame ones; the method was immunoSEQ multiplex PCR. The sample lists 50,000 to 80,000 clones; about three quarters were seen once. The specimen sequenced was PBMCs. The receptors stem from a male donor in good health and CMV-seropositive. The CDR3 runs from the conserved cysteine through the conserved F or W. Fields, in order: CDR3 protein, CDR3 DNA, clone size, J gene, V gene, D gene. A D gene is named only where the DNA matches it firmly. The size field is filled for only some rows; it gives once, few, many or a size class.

CASSLEGTGRNQPQHF | TGTGCCAGCAGCTTAGAGGGGACAGGGCGAAACCAGCCCCAGCATTTT | - | TRBJ1-5 | TRBV7-8 | TRBD1
CASSLRDRNYEQYF | TGCGCCAGCAGCCTTAGGGACAGGAACTACGAGCAGTACTTC | few | TRBJ2-7 | TRBV4-1 | TRBD1
CASSLTGTGVNEQFF | TGTGCCAGCAGCTTAACCGGGACTGGAGTCAATGAGCAGTTCTTC | once | TRBJ2-1 | TRBV7-3 | -
CASSYRGRGGYTF | TGTGCCAGCAGTTACAGGGGCAGGGGGGGCTACACCTTC | - | TRBJ1-2 | TRBV6-5 | TRBD1
CASSAGEGETQYF | TGTGCCAGCAGTGCAGGGGAGGGAGAGACCCAGTACTTC | - | TRBJ2-5 | TRBV6-1 | -
CASSQDGTSGSEKLFF | TGCGCCAGCAGCCAAGATGGCACAAGCGGCAGTGAAAAACTGTTTTTT | - | TRBJ1-4 | TRBV4-3 | -
CASNLLLRGSYNEQFF | TGTGCCAGCAACCTACTGCTCAGGGGGTCCTACAATGAGCAGTTCTTC | - | TRBJ2-1 | TRBV7-8 | TRBD1
CASSRPGQANSPLHF | TGTGCCAGCAGTCGTCCGGGACAGGCCAATTCACCCCTCCACTTT | - | TRBJ1-6 | TRBV6-5 | TRBD1
CATGGAGGGTGELFF | TGCGCTACGGGGGGGGCTGGGGGCGGCACCGGGGAGCTGTTTTTT | - | TRBJ2-2 | TRBV4-1 | TRBD2
CASSEFRGFDRANYGYTF | TGTGCCAGCAGTGAATTCAGGGGGTTTGACCGAGCTAACTATGGCTACACCTTC | - | TRBJ1-2 | TRBV2 | TRBD1
CASKGRRGETQYF | TGTGCCAGCAAGGGGCGGAGAGGAGAGACCCAGTACTTC | - | TRBJ2-5 | TRBV6-6 | -
CASTDRNSYEQYF | TGTGCCAGCACAGACAGAAACTCCTACGAGCAGTACTTC | - | TRBJ2-7 | TRBV6-1 | -
CASSKTENSPLHF | TGTGCCAGCAGCAAGACGGAGAATTCACCCCTCCACTTT | - | TRBJ1-6 | TRBV5-4 | -
CASSQDRGTGTDTQYF | TGCGCCAGCAGCCAAGATCGCGGGACAGGCACAGATACGCAGTATTTT | once | TRBJ2-3 | TRBV4-3 | -
CASSPLLINTGELFF | TGTGCCAGCTCACCACTGTTAATTAACACCGGGGAGCTGTTTTTT | - | TRBJ2-2 | TRBV18 | -
CASSIDRLDYGYTF | TGTGCCAGTAGTATAGATCGACTGGACTATGGCTACACCTTC | medium-sized | TRBJ1-2 | TRBV19 | -
CASSSGTSGTGELFF | TGTGCCAGCAGCTCCGGGACTAGCGGCACCGGGGAGCTGTTTTTT | - | TRBJ2-2 | TRBV5-4 | TRBD2
CASSHPREKLFF | TGTGCCAGCAGCCACCCGAGGGAAAAACTGTTTTTT | - | TRBJ1-4 | TRBV7-2 | -
CASSPRTVRNTEAFF | TGTGCCAGTAGTCCTAGGACAGTTAGGAACACTGAAGCTTTCTTT | - | TRBJ1-1 | TRBV19 | -
CASSEAGYGNTIYF | TGTGCCAGCAGTGAAGCAGGGTACGGAAACACCATATATTTT | - | TRBJ1-3 | TRBV25-1 | -
CSVAQGLGNQPQHF | TGCAGCGTTGCACAGGGGTTGGGCAATCAGCCCCAGCATTTT | few | TRBJ1-5 | TRBV29-1 | TRBD1
CASSFTGGYGYTF | TGTGCCAGCAGTTTTACAGGGGGGTATGGCTACACCTTC | - | TRBJ1-2 | TRBV27 | TRBD1
CASRAGGQETQYF | TGTGCCAGCAGGGCGGGGGGACAAGAGACCCAGTACTTC | - | TRBJ2-5 | TRBV7-6 | TRBD2
CASSRTGGHNEKLFF | TGTGCCAGCAGCCGAACAGGTGGTCATAATGAAAAACTGTTTTTT | few | TRBJ1-4 | TRBV5-4 | -
CASSPQGGASTEAFF | TGTGCCAGCAGTCCTCAGGGAGGGGCGAGCACTGAAGCTTTCTTT | few | TRBJ1-1 | TRBV6-5 | -
CASSLEAGGQNEQFF | TGTGCCAGCAGCTTAGAAGCGGGGGGCCAAAATGAGCAGTTCTTC | - | TRBJ2-1 | TRBV11-2 | TRBD2
CASSEIWQGNQPQHF | TGTGCCAGCAGTGAAATTTGGCAGGGCAATCAGCCCCAGCATTTT | - | TRBJ1-5 | TRBV6-1 | -
CASSQRPGGNQPQHF | TGCGCCAGCAGCCAACGACCAGGGGGCAATCAGCCCCAGCATTTT | - | TRBJ1-5 | TRBV4-3 | -
CASRLNWGGYTEAFF | TGTGCCAGCAGGCTAAATTGGGGGGGTTACACTGAAGCTTTCTTT | - | TRBJ1-1 | TRBV27 | -
CASNQRDREFNEQYF | TGTGCCAGCAACCAACGGGACAGGGAATTTAACGAGCAGTACTTC | - | TRBJ2-7 | TRBV28 | TRBD1
CASSSAPNNGELFF | TGTGCCAGCAGCTCCGCCCCGAACAACGGGGAGCTGTTTTTT | once | TRBJ2-2 | TRBV11-3 | -